This T cell receptor beta chain was identified in a study of T cell changes during pregnancy in multiple sclerosis. With V trimmed by 2 bases and J by 0 bases, 3 bases remained unmatched. The CDR3 spans 16 residues. Germline V CDR1 and CDR2: GTSNPN, SVGIG (reference sequence). The data were produced by immunoSEQ multiplex PCR, yet TCRdb's version contains in-frame clones alone and is incomplete. The sample lists tens of thousands of clones, around 94% occurring once. The starting material was peripheral blood, obtained in the third trimester of pregnancy. J is TRBJ2-1 and V is TRBV30; 11 bases agree with TRBD2. This receptor was obtained from a female donor with multiple sclerosis, enrolled in a pregnancy study. CDR3 coding DNA: TGTGCCTGGAGTTATAGCGGGAGGGGCTCCTACAATGAGCAGTTCTTC. Translated: CAWSYSGRGSYNEQFF.